This entry lists 11 T cell receptor beta chains sequenced from one sample in a study of molecular identifiers for immune sequencing clone quantification. TCRdb re-called the PCR reads through MiXCR, storing one row per CDR3 protein. This table holds roughly 630,000 distinct CDR3 sequences, about 25% found once. Sequencing used naive CD8+ T cells from blood, with Jurkat cell RNA spiked in. The sample's subset: FACS-sorted CD8+CD4-CCR7+CD45RA+ naive T cells. The source of these receptors is a human donor in good health. Some libraries in this study had Jurkat cell RNA spiked in.

A note on this clonotype: It may be a read error: a sequence one base away is much more abundant. The V and J genes are TRBV5-1 and TRBJ2-3; no clear D gene. Germline CDR1 and CDR2: SGHRS and YFSETQ. The CDR3 is 14 residues long. Here the CDR3 DNA reads TGCGCCAGCAGCTTCACGGACCACACAGATACGCAGTGTTTT. Translating it yields CASSFTDHTDTQCF.

This clonotype was detected a few times. The chain carries TRBV2 and TRBJ2-1; D may be TRBD1 or TRBD2 (5 bases each). The germline gives CDR1 SNHLY, CDR2 FYNNEI. The CDR3 is 16 residues long. V lost 7 bases, J lost 0 bases, and 16 bases lay in between. The CDR3 coding sequence is TGTGCCAGCACCGGACCTTGGGACCCCTCCTACAATGAGCAGTTCTTC. The encoded protein is CASTGPWDPSYNEQFF. Full variable domain (outside the CDR3, taken from reference TRBV2 and TRBJ2-1): EPEVTQTPSHQVTQMGQEVILRCVPISNHLYFYWYRQILGQKVEFLVSFYNNEISEKSEIFDDQFSVERPDGSNFTLKIRSTKLEDSAMYFCASTGPWDPSYNEQFFGPGTRLTVL.

In regard to this clonotype: Possible read error: a much larger clone is one base away. The CDR3 nucleotides read TGTGCCAGCAGCTCGGGACCGGCCACGCGGTATTTT. Encoded protein: CASSSGPATRYF. V and J are TRBV7-9 and TRBJ2-3; D is perhaps TRBD1 or TRBD2 (5 bases each). CDR1 is SEHNR and CDR2 is FQNEAQ in the germline V gene (reference sequence). The CDR3 is 12 amino acids.

This clonotype was picked up a small number of times. The chain combines TRBV24-1 with TRBJ2-2; TRBD2 is a possible D gene (5 bases). V lost 2 bases to trimming and J lost 0 bases, with 18 bases between them. The CDR3 extends over 19 amino acids. Germline V gives CDR1 KGHDR, CDR2 SFDVKD. Here the CDR3 DNA reads TGTGCCACCAGTGATTGGAGGCTTGGGGTTGCATCGAACACCGGGGAGCTGTTTTTT. Translated, it gives CATSDWRLGVASNTGELFF.

Concerning this clonotype: This could be a read error, since a much larger clone is one nucleotide away. The chain recombines TRBV9 with TRBJ2-3, with 15 positions matching TRBD2. In germline, CDR1 is SGDLS, CDR2 YYNGEE. V lost 0 bases, J lost 3 bases, and 8 bases stayed unmatched. There are 19 residues in the CDR3. The CDR3 reads CASSVDGTSGGTDTDTQYF. CDR3 bases: TGTGCCAGCAGCGTAGATGGGACTAGCGGGGGGACCGATACAGATACGCAGTATTTT.

At least ten counts were recorded for this clonotype. This chain uses TRBV27 with TRBJ2-7; 11 bases agree with TRBD1. CDR1 and CDR2 (germline): MNHEY, SMNVEV (reference sequence). This CDR3 is 14 amino acids long. J gave up 4 bases and V 6 bases, and 5 bases lay outside the gene matches. The CDR3 DNA is TGTGCCAGCAGGCCGGGACAGGGGGGGTACGAGCAGTACTTC. This encodes CASRPGQGGYEQYF.

This clonotype has only a few counts. The chain employs TRBV15 and TRBJ1-3; the D is unclear. The germline CDR1 and CDR2 sequences are LNHNV and YYDKDF (reference sequence). V was shortened by 0 bases and J by 0 bases, with 6 bases between the two germline ends. This CDR3 is built from 15 residues. CDR3 in amino acids: CATSRDSFSGNTIYF. In DNA form, the CDR3 reads TGTGCCACCAGCAGAGACAGCTTCTCTGGAAACACCATATATTTT.

The gene calls are TRBV4-3 and TRBJ2-5; possible D gene TRBD2, 6 bases. The CDR3 is 15 residues long. Trimming took off 0 bases at V and 1 base at J, with 9 bases between the two ends. The V gene's germline CDR1 is LGHNA and CDR2 YSLEER. This chain's CDR3 is CASSQDWGLQETQYF. CDR3 sequence (DNA): TGCGCCAGCAGCCAAGATTGGGGACTCCAAGAGACCCAGTACTTC.

With regard to this clonotype: A much larger clone is a single base away; this may be a read error. The chain has TRBV5-4 and TRBJ2-5; tentatively, D is TRBD2 (6 bases). Germline V gene lookup returns CDR1 SGHNT and CDR2 YYREEE (reference sequence). The length of the CDR3 is 14 residues. CDR3 protein: CACSNGLTQETQYF. CDR3 DNA sequence: TGTGCCTGCAGCAACGGACTAACACAAGAGACCCAGTACTTC.

The chain combines TRBV28 with TRBJ2-1; D not resolved. This CDR3 comprises 16 residues. Germline V gene data show CDR1 as MDHEN and CDR2 as SYDVKM. The ends were cut back, 2 bases at V and 4 bases at J, with 15 bases in the middle. The CDR3 coding sequence is TGTGCCAGCAGTTTAGTTGGGCGGAAATTATACAATGAGCAGTTCTTC. Protein sequence: CASSLVGRKLYNEQFF.

This clonotype is a singleton in its sample. A much larger clone differs by one base, so this may be a read error. The gene calls are TRBV27 and TRBJ1-1; tentatively, D is TRBD1 (6 bases). V gave up 1 base and J gave up 4 bases, with 13 bases separating them. The germline V gene has CDR1 MNHEY and CDR2 SMNVEV (reference sequence). This CDR3 contains 15 residues. This CDR3 is CASSLFAGDVTEAFF. CDR3 bases: TGTGCCAGCAGTTTATTTGCAGGGGACGTCACTGAAGCTTTCTTT.